Following are 32 T cell receptor beta chains from one sample sequenced in a study of shared clonotypes between healthy human individuals. TCRdb's copy holds only in-frame clones and misses some; the assay was immunoSEQ multiplex PCR. This table has approximately 1.5 million clones, roughly 98% appearing once. Sequenced material: naive CD4+ T cells sorted from blood. Subset given: CD45RA+ positively selected. All receptors derive from a man aged 25-45 years in good health.

This chain connects TRBV27 to TRBJ2-3, with TRBD2 identical over 11 bases. The germline V gene encodes CDR1 MNHEY and CDR2 SMNVEV (reference sequence). Trimming removed 4 bases from V and 7 bases from J; junction bases left unmatched: 4. This CDR3 is 14 amino acids long. The CDR3 nucleotides are TGTGCCAGCAGTTCACGACTAGCGGGGAATACGCAGTATTTT. It translates to CASSSRLAGNTQYF.

The J gene is TRBJ2-3, the V gene TRBV5-1, with 14 bases lining up with TRBD2. Germline V gene sequence: CDR1 SGHRS, CDR2 YFSETQ. V trimming: 4 bases; J trimming: 4 bases; junction bases outside the gene matches: 17. There are 20 residues in the CDR3. The CDR3 is CASSPDRTSGRPARSDTQYF. DNA for the CDR3: TGCGCCAGCAGCCCTGATCGGACTAGCGGGAGGCCTGCGAGGTCAGATACGCAGTATTTT.

This clone was observed a single time. V is TRBV4-3 and J is TRBJ2-2; D remains unclear. CDR1 is LGHNA and CDR2 is YSLEER in the germline V gene. V was pared by 8 bases and J by 1 base, with 14 bases between. The CDR3 is made up of 15 amino acids. CDR3 coding DNA: TGCGCCAGCGGAAGTAAGCGTATGAACACCGGGGAGCTGTTTTTT. Translation gives CASGSKRMNTGELFF.

The chain combines TRBV7-2 with TRBJ2-5, with D possibly called TRBD1 or TRBD2 (6 bases each). CDR1 and CDR2 from the germline V gene are SGHTA and FQGNSA. Trimming cost V 2 bases and J 3 bases, with 13 bases left between them. The CDR3 extends over 15 amino acids. CDR3 amino acids: CASSLSGAGEETQYF. CDR3 bases: TGTGCCAGCAGCTTATCGGGGGCCGGGGAAGAGACCCAGTACTTC.

The chain uses TRBV27 and TRBJ1-5; 10 nucleotides align to TRBD1. Germline lookup yields CDR1 MNHEY and CDR2 SMNVEV (reference sequence). This CDR3 comprises 15 residues. J was trimmed by 4 bases and V by 8 bases; bases with no gene match: 8. DNA for the CDR3: TGTGCCAGCGGCCCCAGGGACAGGGGAAATCAGCCCCAGCATTTT. It is translated as CASGPRDRGNQPQHF.

The CDR3 is CATSRGRATEAFF. The CDR3, as DNA: TGTGCCACCAGCAGAGGGAGGGCCACTGAAGCTTTCTTT. The chain joins TRBV15 to TRBJ1-1; D unclear. V dropped 1 base and J dropped 4 bases, with 7 bases sitting between them. Germline V gene lookup returns CDR1 LNHNV and CDR2 YYDKDF (reference sequence). This CDR3 contains 13 residues.

This rearrangement joins TRBV27 to TRBJ2-6; tentatively, D is TRBD1 or TRBD2 (5 bases each). The CDR3 consists of 15 residues. V lost 4 bases, J lost 3 bases, and 10 bases lay in between. The germline gives CDR1 MNHEY, CDR2 SMNVEV (reference sequence). The DNA for the CDR3 is TGTGCCAGCAGTTCGGGGACCCTTGGGGCCAACGTCCTGACTTTC. Encoded protein: CASSSGTLGANVLTF.

The rearrangement joins TRBV7-2 to TRBJ1-4; D ambiguous. The CDR3 runs 15 residues. Germline V gene lookup returns CDR1 SGHTA and CDR2 FQGNSA. Trimming removed 2 bases from V and 4 bases from J, with 11 bases in between. The CDR3 region is CASSLQAGVNEKLFF. CDR3 nucleotide sequence: TGTGCCAGCAGCTTACAGGCCGGAGTTAATGAAAAACTGTTTTTT.

This rearrangement joins TRBV18 to TRBJ2-1; TRBD2 agrees at 11 bases. The germline V gene has CDR1 KGHSH and CDR2 LQKENI. This CDR3 comprises 15 residues. V dropped 1 base and J dropped 5; count of bases not matched to a gene: 1. The CDR3 here is CASSPLAGGDNEQFF. CDR3 DNA sequence: TGTGCCAGCTCACCACTAGCGGGAGGGGACAATGAGCAGTTCTTC.

The gene calls are TRBV5-1 and TRBJ1-1, with TRBD1 matching over 7 bases. Germline CDR1 reads SGHRS; CDR2 reads YFSETQ. Unmatched junction bases numbered 16, after V lost 4 bases and J lost 7 bases. This CDR3 has 16 residues. The CDR3 loop reads CASSKVQGVGAVEAFF. As DNA, the CDR3 is TGCGCCAGCAGCAAAGTCCAGGGGGTGGGAGCCGTTGAAGCTTTCTTT.

The chain is built from TRBV28 and TRBJ2-1; 7 positions match TRBD1. The CDR3 runs to 12 residues. The J segment lost 7 bases and the V segment lost 4 bases, leaving 1 base of the junction unmatched. Germline V gene sequence: CDR1 MDHEN, CDR2 SYDVKM. This chain's CDR3 is CASSSTGNEQFF. DNA of the CDR3: TGTGCCAGCAGTTCGACAGGGAATGAGCAGTTCTTC.

This clone occurred once. This chain connects TRBV5-6 to TRBJ1-1, with D tentatively TRBD1 (5 bases). The V gene lost 4 bases and the J gene lost 1 base, with 17 bases spanning the gap. CDR1 SGHDT and CDR2 YYEEEE come from the germline V gene. The CDR3 spans 16 residues. The CDR3 is CASSRARGQGNTEAFF. The DNA of the CDR3 is TGTGCCAGCAGCCGTGCCCGGGGTCAGGGGAACACTGAAGCTTTCTTT.

The DNA for the CDR3 is TGTGCCAGCAGCACAAACACAGCCACCGGGGAGCTGTTTTTT. Its translation is CASSTNTATGELFF. The chain links TRBV5-4 to TRBJ2-2; D is unresolved. The CDR3 sequence is 14 residues long. Trimming left V 4 bases short and J 4 bases short, with 11 bases between. Germline V gene lookup returns CDR1 SGHNT and CDR2 YYREEE (reference sequence). Filled out from reference TRBV5-4 and TRBJ2-2, the complete variable domain reads ETGVTQSPTHLIKTRGQQVTLRCSSQSGHNTVSWYQQALGQGPQFIFQYYREEENGRGNFPPRFSGLQFPNYSSELNVNALELDDSALYLCASSTNTATGELFFGEGSRLTVL.

The chain joins TRBV14 to TRBJ2-1, with a weak D call TRBD2 (6 bases). V was clipped by 4 bases and J by 5 bases, with 21 bases between them. The germline V gene has CDR1 SGHDN and CDR2 FVKESK. The CDR3 loop spans 17 amino acids. Written as DNA, the CDR3 is TGTGCCAGCAGCCTCGAGGAGGGGCACAGGTGGGACAATGAGCAGTTCTTC. Residues: CASSLEEGHRWDNEQFF.

This clone has a single count. The same CDR3 arises from other DNA sequences in this sample as well. This chain joins TRBV5-1 and TRBJ2-3; TRBD2 matches 13 bases. V shed 3 bases, J shed 3 bases, and the junction held 4 bases outside the gene matches. The CDR3 runs to 16 residues. Germline V lookup: CDR1 SGHRS, CDR2 YFSETQ. The CDR3 bases are TGCGCCAGCAGCTCGGGACTAGCGGGAATAACAGATACGCAGTATTTT. Amino acids: CASSSGLAGITDTQYF.

This clone was counted once. The rearrangement links TRBV7-9 to TRBJ2-1; TRBD1 matches 7 bases. Germline V gene sequence: CDR1 SEHNR, CDR2 FQNEAQ (reference sequence). The CDR3 consists of 16 residues. V shed 5 bases and J 7 bases; nucleotides not matched to a gene: 14. The CDR3 region has the DNA TGTGCCAGCAGCCTAAAAAGAACAGGGGTATCTAATGAGCAGTTCTTC. It specifies CASSLKRTGVSNEQFF. Supplemented by reference TRBV7-9 and TRBJ2-1, the full variable domain reads DTGVSQNPRHKITKRGQNVTFRCDPISEHNRLYWYRQTLGQGPEFLTYFQNEAQLEKSRLLSDRFSAERPKGSFSTLEIQRTEQGDSAMYLCASSLKRTGVSNEQFFGPGTRLTVL.

The chain has TRBV7-2 and TRBJ1-3; D is possibly TRBD1 (5 bases). The CDR3 spans 15 residues. V lost 0 bases to trimming and J lost 1 base, with 7 bases between them. Germline-derived CDR1 and CDR2 are SGHTA and FQGNSA. The CDR3 loop is CASSLAGGSGNTIYF. In nucleotides, the CDR3 is TGTGCCAGCAGCTTAGCTGGGGGATCTGGAAACACCATATATTTT.

This chain links TRBV30 with TRBJ2-3, with TRBD1 matching over 9 bases. There are 17 residues in the CDR3. The trim removed 0 bases at V and 6 bases at J, leaving 13 bases unmatched. The germline V gene encodes CDR1 GTSNPN and CDR2 SVGIG (reference sequence). CDR3 in DNA: TGTGCCTGGAGTGTGGGTCAGGGACAGGGTTGGGTTGATACGCAGTATTTT. Translating it yields CAWSVGQGQGWVDTQYF.

The J gene is TRBJ2-3, the V gene TRBV5-4; D is unclear. CDR3 size: 12 residues. Germline V gives CDR1 SGHNT, CDR2 YYREEE (reference sequence). Trimming removed 4 bases at V and 6 bases at J, with 9 bases between. The CDR3 DNA is TGTGCCAGCAGCGTACCAAAGGATACGCAGTATTTT. Protein sequence: CASSVPKDTQYF.

Only one count was recorded for this clone. The V gene is TRBV5-1, the J gene TRBJ2-1; D is unresolved. With 0 bases removed from V and 6 bases from J, the gap between germline ends came to 10 bases. Germline-derived CDR1 and CDR2 are SGHRS and YFSETQ. The CDR3 extends over 14 amino acids. CDR3 sequence reads: CASSLGPIPNEQFF. The CDR3 nucleotides are TGCGCCAGCAGCTTGGGGCCAATCCCCAATGAGCAGTTCTTC. Full variable domain (remainder filled in from reference TRBV5-1 and TRBJ2-1): KAGVTQTPRYLIKTRGQQVTLSCSPISGHRSVSWYQQTPGQGLQFLFEYFSETQRNKGNFPGRFSGRQFSNSRSEMNVSTLELGDSALYLCASSLGPIPNEQFFGPGTRLTVL.

The chain recombines TRBV11-3 with TRBJ2-7, with D possibly being TRBD2 (5 bases). Germline V gene sequence: CDR1 SGHNT, CDR2 YENEEA. The germline V and J ends were trimmed by 8 bases and 4 bases, with 18 bases remaining between them. CDR3 length equals 14 residues. CDR3 amino acids: CASGWTESNYEQYF. The CDR3 bases are TGTGCCAGCGGATGGACTGAGTCAAATTACGAGCAGTACTTC.

J is TRBJ2-7 and V is TRBV18; D is ambiguous. The CDR3 is 15 amino acids. V lost 0 bases, J lost 6 bases, and 15 bases lay in between. Germline-derived CDR1 and CDR2 are KGHSH and LQKENI. CDR3: CASSPPRRTLGEQYF. CDR3 DNA: TGTGCCAGCTCACCACCGCGCAGGACCCTTGGCGAGCAGTACTTC.

The chain employs TRBV27 and TRBJ1-4; possibly TRBD1 for D (6 bases). The CDR3 covers 14 residues. V was trimmed by 8 bases and J by 5 bases, leaving 15 bases between them. The V gene's germline CDR1 is MNHEY and CDR2 SMNVEV (reference sequence). The chain's CDR3 is CASATGLINEKLFF. CDR3 DNA sequence: TGTGCCAGCGCTACAGGGCTAATAAATGAAAAACTGTTTTTT.

This clone has a single count. The gene calls are TRBV6-6 and TRBJ2-3; no clear D gene. V dropped 0 bases and J dropped 4 bases, with 14 bases sitting between them. The germline V gene has CDR1 MNHNY and CDR2 SVGAGI (reference sequence). The CDR3 runs to 16 residues. CDR3 sequence: CASSYSTGIGPDTQYF. The CDR3 nucleotides are TGTGCCAGCAGTTACTCGACGGGTATCGGTCCAGATACGCAGTATTTT.

This clone showed up just once. This chain uses TRBV28 with TRBJ2-7; 10 nucleotides match TRBD2. CDR1 is MDHEN and CDR2 is SYDVKM in the germline V gene. Losses at the gene ends were 6 bases for V and 6 bases for J; bases not matched to a gene: 8. The CDR3 loop spans 14 amino acids. The CDR3: CASSRLAGVAEQYF. The CDR3, as DNA: TGTGCCAGCAGCCGCCTAGCGGGAGTGGCCGAGCAGTACTTC.

The DNA for the CDR3 is TGTGCCAGCACCCGTTCAGGGGAGAACTATGGCTACACCTTC. Its translation is CASTRSGENYGYTF. V gene TRBV9 combines with J gene TRBJ1-2, with D perhaps matching TRBD1 (6 bases). This CDR3 has 14 residues. CDR1 and CDR2 from the germline V gene are SGDLS and YYNGEE. V was shortened by 6 bases and J by 2 bases, with 14 bases between the two germline ends. The full variable domain, with the rest looked up from reference TRBV9 and TRBJ1-2, is DSGVTQTPKHLITATGQRVTLRCSPRSGDLSVYWYQQSLDQGLQFLIQYYNGEERAKGNILERFSAQQFPDLHSELNLSSLELGDSALYFCASTRSGENYGYTFGSGTRLTVV.

This chain uses TRBV19 with TRBJ2-1; D is unclear. Germline CDR1 is LNHDA and CDR2 is SQIVND (reference sequence). The CDR3 loop spans 14 amino acids. V lost 1 base and J 5 bases, leaving 9 bases between the germline ends. CDR3 in amino acids: CASSIGKSHNEQFF. CDR3 DNA sequence: TGTGCCAGTAGTATAGGAAAGAGTCACAATGAGCAGTTCTTC.

The genes are TRBV11-2 and TRBJ2-3, with a possible D match to TRBD1 (7 bases). Looked up from germline, CDR1 is SGHAT and CDR2 is FQNNGV. Trimming took off 0 bases at V and 4 bases at J, with 11 bases between the two ends. The CDR3 loop spans 15 amino acids. The CDR3 reads CASSLDGRGADTQYF. In DNA, the CDR3 is TGTGCCAGCAGCTTAGACGGCAGGGGGGCAGATACGCAGTATTTT.

The rearrangement links TRBV5-1 to TRBJ2-2, with a tentative D call TRBD2 (6 bases). The CDR3 runs to 18 residues. The V and J ends lost 6 bases and 2 bases respectively, with 23 bases between them. Per germline, CDR1 SGHRS and CDR2 YFSETQ. The CDR3 DNA reads TGCGCCAGCACCTTTCCCCCCCGGAGGGACCAAAACACCGGGGAGCTGTTTTTT. The encoded protein is CASTFPPRRDQNTGELFF.

The chain has TRBV25-1 and TRBJ1-1; tentative D call: TRBD1 (6 bases). Germline CDR1 is MGHDK and CDR2 is SYGVNS. V lost 8 bases to trimming and J lost 1 base, with 11 bases between them. There are 13 residues in the CDR3. CDR3 residues: CASGGQWNTEAFF. In DNA form, the CDR3 reads TGTGCCAGCGGAGGACAGTGGAACACTGAAGCTTTCTTT.

This chain joins TRBV6-4 and TRBJ2-3; possibly TRBD1 for D (6 bases). V lost 8 bases and J lost 1, with 13 bases in between. Per germline, CDR1 MRHNA and CDR2 SNTAGT. The CDR3 consists of 14 residues. The CDR3 bases are TGTGCCAGCGAGCAGGGGTCCCGCACAGATACGCAGTATTTT. Amino acid sequence: CASEQGSRTDTQYF.

The V call is TRBV5-3, the J call TRBJ2-2; 9 bases are a match to TRBD1. TRBV5-3 is annotated as an ORF whose role is uncertain. There are 16 residues in the CDR3. The ends lost 4 bases at V and 4 bases at J; junction bases unmatched: 8. The CDR3 loop reads CARSADRGRCTGELFF. The CDR3 nucleotides read TGTGCCAGAAGCGCGGACAGGGGTCGGTGCACCGGGGAGCTGTTTTTT.